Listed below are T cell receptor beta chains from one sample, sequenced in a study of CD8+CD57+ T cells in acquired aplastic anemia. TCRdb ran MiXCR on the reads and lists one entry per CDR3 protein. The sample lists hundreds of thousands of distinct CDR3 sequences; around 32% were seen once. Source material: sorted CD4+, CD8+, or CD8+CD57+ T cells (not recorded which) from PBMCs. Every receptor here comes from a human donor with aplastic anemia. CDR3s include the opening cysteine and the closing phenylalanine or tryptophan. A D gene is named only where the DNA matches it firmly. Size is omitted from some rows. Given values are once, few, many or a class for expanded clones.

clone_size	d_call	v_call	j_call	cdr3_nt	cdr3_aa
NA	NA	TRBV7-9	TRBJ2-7	TGTGCCAGCAGCTTAACTGCCAGGGCCCTAGAGGAGCAGTACTTC	CASSLTARALEEQYF
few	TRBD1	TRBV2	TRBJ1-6	TGTGCCACCGGGACAGGTTATAATTCACCCCTCCACTTT	CATGTGYNSPLHF
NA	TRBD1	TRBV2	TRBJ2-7	TGTCCCACCAGGGGGACAGAGCCCTCCGACGAGCAGTACTTC	CPTRGTEPSDEQYF
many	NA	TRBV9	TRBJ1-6	TGTGCCAGCAGCGTAGGTCCGGGAAATAATTCACCCCTCCACTTT	CASSVGPGNNSPLHF
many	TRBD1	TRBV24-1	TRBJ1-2	TGTGCCACCAGTGATGGGCGGACAGGGTCTGATGGCTACACCTTC	CATSDGRTGSDGYTF
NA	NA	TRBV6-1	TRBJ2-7	TGTGCCAGCAATAATGAGTTCTACGAGCAGTACTTC	CASNNEFYEQYF
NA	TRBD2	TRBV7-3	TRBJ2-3	TGTGCCAGCAGCTTAGGGACTAGCCGAGATACGCAGTATTTT	CASSLGTSRDTQYF
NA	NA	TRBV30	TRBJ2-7	TGTGCCTGGCGGGGAGGGACAGCGGGCGACGGAGGCGAGCAGTACTTC	CAWRGGTAGDGGEQYF
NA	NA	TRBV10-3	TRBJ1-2	TGTGCCATCAGTGAAGTAGAGAAGGGCTACACCTTC	CAISEVEKGYTF
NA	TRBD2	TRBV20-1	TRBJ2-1	TGCAGTGCTAGACCAAGCGGGAGTCAGTTCTTC	CSARPSGSQFF
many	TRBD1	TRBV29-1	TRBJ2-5	TGCAGCGGGGGACAGGGAGGGGAGACCCAGTACTTC	CSGGQGGETQYF
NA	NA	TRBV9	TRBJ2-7	TGTGCCAGCAGCCTAACGGGGCGCGATGAGCAGTACTTC	CASSLTGRDEQYF
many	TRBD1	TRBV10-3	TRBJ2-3	TGTGCCATCAGTGAGTCCAGGACAGGGTACACAGATACGCAGTATTTT	CAISESRTGYTDTQYF
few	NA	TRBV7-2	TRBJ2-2	TGTGCCAGCAGTTTAGCGGCCGGGGAGCTGTTTTTT	CASSLAAGELFF
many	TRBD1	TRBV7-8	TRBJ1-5	TGTGCCAGCAGCGGCGGGACAGGGGGCTCGTATAGCAATCAGCCCCAGCATTTT	CASSGGTGGSYSNQPQHF
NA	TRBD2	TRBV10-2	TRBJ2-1	TGCGCCAGCAGGAAAGCCGGGACTAGCGGGTCCGGAGACAATGAGCAGTTCTTC	CASRKAGTSGSGDNEQFF
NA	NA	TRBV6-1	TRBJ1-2	TGTGCCAGCAGTGAAAGCTGGGTTGCGTATGGCTACACCTTC	CASSESWVAYGYTF
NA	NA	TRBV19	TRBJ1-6	TGTGCCAGTAGTAAAATAAGGGACGGGCCTTCACCCCTCCACTTT	CASSKIRDGPSPLHF
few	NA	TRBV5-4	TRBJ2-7	TGTGCCAGCAGTACAACAACAGGACCCTCCATGGAGCAGTACTTC	CASSTTTGPSMEQYF
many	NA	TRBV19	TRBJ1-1	TGTGCCAGTAGTATTTTAGGAGACGTGAACACTGAAGCTTTCTTT	CASSILGDVNTEAFF
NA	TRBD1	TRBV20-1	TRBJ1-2	TGCAGTGCTAGTCGGCTGGGACAGGTGGGCCCTAACTATGGCTACACCTTC	CSASRLGQVGPNYGYTF
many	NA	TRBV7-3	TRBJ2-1	TGTGCCAGCAGCTCCCGGTTGGGCAATGAGCAGTTCTTC	CASSSRLGNEQFF
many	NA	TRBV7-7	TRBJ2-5	TGTGCCACAGGGCTCGGAGAGACCCAGTACTTC	CATGLGETQYF
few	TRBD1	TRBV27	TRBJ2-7	TGTGCCAGCAGTTCCCAAATCCTAGGGGGCAGGATGTACGAGCAGTACTTC	CASSSQILGGRMYEQYF
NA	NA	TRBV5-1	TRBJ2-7	TGCGCCAGCAGATACAGGGAGTTGGTTTCCTACGAGCAGTACTTC	CASRYRELVSYEQYF
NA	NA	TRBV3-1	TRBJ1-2	TGTGCCAGCAGCTTTCGACAGAGCCTCTATGGCTACACCTTC	CASSFRQSLYGYTF
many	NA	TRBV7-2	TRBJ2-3	TGTGCCAGCAGCTTAGTCAAAGCGGATACGCAGTATTTT	CASSLVKADTQYF
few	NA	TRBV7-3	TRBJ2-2	TGTGCCAGCAGCCCCCAAGGGACCGTAAACACCGGGGAGCTGTTTTTT	CASSPQGTVNTGELFF
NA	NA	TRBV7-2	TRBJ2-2	TGTGCCAGCAGCTTAGCGCTGTTTTTT	CASSLALFF
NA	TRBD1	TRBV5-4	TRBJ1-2	TGTGCCAGCAGCACCGGACAGGGAACGAACTATAGCTACACCTTC	CASSTGQGTNYSYTF
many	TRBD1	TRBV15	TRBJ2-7	TGTGCCACCAGCAGAGAAACAGGGGGTTCGGGGGAGCAGTACTTC	CATSRETGGSGEQYF
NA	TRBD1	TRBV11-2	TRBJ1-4	TGTGCCAGCAGCTTTACGACAGGGTCCCCGGTAGGAGAAAAACTGTTTTTT	CASSFTTGSPVGEKLFF
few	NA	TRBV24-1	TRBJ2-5	TGTGCCACCAGTGCCCGTACGCCCCCCCAAGAGACCCAGTACTTC	CATSARTPPQETQYF
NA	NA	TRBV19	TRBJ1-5	TGTGCCAGTAGTGGGGAGGGGGATGGTCAGCCCCAGCATTTT	CASSGEGDGQPQHF
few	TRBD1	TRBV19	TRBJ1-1	TGTGCCAGTAGTATAGCCGGGACAGGGGTGAACACTGAAGCTTTCTTT	CASSIAGTGVNTEAFF
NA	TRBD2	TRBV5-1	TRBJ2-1	TGCGCCAGCAGCGCCACTAGCGGGAGCTCCTACAATGAGCAGTTCTTC	CASSATSGSSYNEQFF
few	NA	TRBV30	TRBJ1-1	TGTGCCTGGAGTAGCACGAGGGGGGACCGGAACACTGAAGCTTTCTTT	CAWSSTRGDRNTEAFF
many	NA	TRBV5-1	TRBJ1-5	TGCGCCAGCTCGATGGGACCTAATCAGCCCCAGCATTTT	CASSMGPNQPQHF
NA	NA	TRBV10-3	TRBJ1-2	TGTGCCATCAGCCATGAAGGGGCTGGAAACACCTTC	CAISHEGAGNTF
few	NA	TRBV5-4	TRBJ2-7	TGTGCCAGCAGCGTGGGTCGTGAGGGCTGGTACTTC	CASSVGREGWYF
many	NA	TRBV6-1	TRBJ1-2	TGTGCCAGCAGTGAGGTCAACTATGGCTACACCTTC	CASSEVNYGYTF
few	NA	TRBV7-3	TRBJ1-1	TGTGCCAGCAGCGTAGCAGGGGTTCAGAGGAACACTGAAGCTTTCTTT	CASSVAGVQRNTEAFF
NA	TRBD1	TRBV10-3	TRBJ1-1	TGTGCCATCAGTCTCACAGGGGGGACTGAAGCTTTCTTT	CAISLTGGTEAFF
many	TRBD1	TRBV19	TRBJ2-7	TGTGCCAGTAGTCCCAGGGGGAGTACCTACGAGCAGTACTTC	CASSPRGSTYEQYF
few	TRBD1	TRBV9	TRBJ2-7	TGTGCCAGCAGCGTAGACACCCCCGGGACAGCTAAAGTCGAGCAGTACTTC	CASSVDTPGTAKVEQYF
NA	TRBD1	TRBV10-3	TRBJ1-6	TGTGCCATCAGTTACTCAACAGGGGAAAACTATAATTCACCCCTCCACTTT	CAISYSTGENYNSPLHF
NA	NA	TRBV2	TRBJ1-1	TGTGCCAGCAGTTTAGACGGGGCGGCCTCTGAAGCTTTCTTT	CASSLDGAASEAFF
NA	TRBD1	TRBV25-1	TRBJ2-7	TGTGCCAGCAGGGCAACAGGGGCCTACGAGCAGTACTTC	CASRATGAYEQYF
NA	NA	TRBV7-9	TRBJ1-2	TGTGCCAGCAGCTTAGGGCTAGACGGCTACACCTTC	CASSLGLDGYTF
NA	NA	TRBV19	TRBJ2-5	TGTGCCAGTAGTATTGGGGGGAACCAAGAGACCCAGTACTTC	CASSIGGNQETQYF
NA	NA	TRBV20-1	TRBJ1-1	TGCAGTGCTAGAGATGGGAGTGACACTGAAGCTTTCTTT	CSARDGSDTEAFF
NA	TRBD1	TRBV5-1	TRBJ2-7	TGCGCCAGCGGCTTGCTCGGACAGGGGATTGTCGAGCAGTACTTC	CASGLLGQGIVEQYF
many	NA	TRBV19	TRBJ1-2	TGTGCCAGTAGTCCCAGGGTTTGGTCCTATGGCTACACCTTC	CASSPRVWSYGYTF
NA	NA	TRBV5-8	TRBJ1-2	TGTGCCAGCAGCTTGGTCAAACATGGAAACTATGGCTACACCTTC	CASSLVKHGNYGYTF
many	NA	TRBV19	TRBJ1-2	TGTGCCAGTAGGACCGGGACAATCGATGGCTACACCTTC	CASRTGTIDGYTF
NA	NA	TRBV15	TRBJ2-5	TGTGCCACCAGTGATCAGGCAGGACCCGCGGCCGGGGAGACCCAGTACTTC	CATSDQAGPAAGETQYF
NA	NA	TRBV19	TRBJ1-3	TGTGCCAGTAGTACCTCCGGGACAAGCAACACCATATATTTT	CASSTSGTSNTIYF